This T cell receptor (beta chain) was observed in a study of cytomegalovirus exposure and HLA in healthy donors. Of note for this clone: The antigen is undetermined.

Study results and limitations: Some V segments, TRBV6-2 and TRBV6-3 among them, were indistinguishable and were therefore excluded.

Use of 60 Vbeta and 13 Jbeta primers characterized the PCR. Method: immunoSEQ multiplex PCR; TCRdb's copy keeps in-frame clones and lacks some. The repertoire consists of approximately 260,000 clones, with around 90% occurring once and the leading ten covering 1.7%. Trimming cost V 5 bases and J 5 bases; bases outside gene matches: 9. Germline V lookup: CDR1 SQVTM, CDR2 ANQGSEA. The CDR3 extends over 14 amino acids. The receptor's source is a girl aged 2 to 10 in good health and CMV-seronegative. V gene TRBV29-1 combines with J gene TRBJ2-7; 10 bases agree with TRBD1. Material: PBMCs. The chain's CDR3 is CSVSPGQGRNEQYF. CDR3 nucleotides: TGCAGCGTTTCCCCGGGACAGGGGAGGAACGAGCAGTACTTC.